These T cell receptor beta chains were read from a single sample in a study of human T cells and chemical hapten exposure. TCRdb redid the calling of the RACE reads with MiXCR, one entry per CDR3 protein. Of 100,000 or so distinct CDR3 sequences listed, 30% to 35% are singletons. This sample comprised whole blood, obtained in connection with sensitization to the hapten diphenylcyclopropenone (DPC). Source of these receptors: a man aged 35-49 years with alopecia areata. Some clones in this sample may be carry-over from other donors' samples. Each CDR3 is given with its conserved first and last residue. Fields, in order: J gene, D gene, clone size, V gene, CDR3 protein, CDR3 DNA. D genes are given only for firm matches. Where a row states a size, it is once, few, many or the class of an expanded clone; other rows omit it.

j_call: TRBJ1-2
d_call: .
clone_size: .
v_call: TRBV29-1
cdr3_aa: CSADSRGGYGYTF
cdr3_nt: TGCAGCGCAGATAGTCGGGGTGGCTATGGCTACACCTTC

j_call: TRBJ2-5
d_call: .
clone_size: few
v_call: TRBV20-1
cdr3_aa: CSARDPQRQETQYF
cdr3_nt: TGCAGTGCTAGAGATCCCCAGCGACAAGAGACCCAGTACTTC

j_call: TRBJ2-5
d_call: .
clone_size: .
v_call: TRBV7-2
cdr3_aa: CASSRGVSGAQETQYF
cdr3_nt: TGTGCCAGCAGCCGAGGGGTCTCGGGGGCTCAAGAGACCCAGTACTTC

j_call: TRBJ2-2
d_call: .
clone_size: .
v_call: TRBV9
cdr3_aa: CASSVEGESGELFF
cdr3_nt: TGTGCCAGCAGCGTAGAAGGGGAGTCCGGGGAGCTGTTTTTT

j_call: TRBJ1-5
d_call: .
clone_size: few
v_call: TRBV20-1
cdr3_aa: CSAGQPGNQPQHF
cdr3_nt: TGCAGTGCTGGTCAGCCGGGGAATCAGCCCCAGCATTTT

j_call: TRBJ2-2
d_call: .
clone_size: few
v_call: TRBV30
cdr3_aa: CAWSRDIVNTGELFF
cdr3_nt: TGTGCCTGGAGCCGGGACATAGTAAACACCGGGGAGCTGTTTTTT

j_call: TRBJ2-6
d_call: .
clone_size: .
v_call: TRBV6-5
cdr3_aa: CASSNSGANVLTF
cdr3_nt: TGTGCCAGCAGTAACTCTGGGGCCAACGTCCTGACTTTC

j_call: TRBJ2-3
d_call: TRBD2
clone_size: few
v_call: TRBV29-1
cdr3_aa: CSVAAGLAGGGDTQYF
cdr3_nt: TGCAGCGTTGCGGCGGGACTAGCGGGAGGAGGAGATACGCAGTATTTT

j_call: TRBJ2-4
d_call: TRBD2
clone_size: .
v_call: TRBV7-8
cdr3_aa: CASSQGLAGDIQYF
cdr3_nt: TGTGCCAGCAGCCAGGGACTAGCTGGAGACATTCAGTACTTC

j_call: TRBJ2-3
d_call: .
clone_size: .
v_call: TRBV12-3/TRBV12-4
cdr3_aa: CASRPPYFTDTQYF
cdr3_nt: TGTGCCAGCAGACCGCCCTACTTCACAGATACGCAGTATTTT

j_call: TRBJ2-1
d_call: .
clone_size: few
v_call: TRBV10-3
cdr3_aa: CAISENYEAGEQFF
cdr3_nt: TGTGCCATCAGTGAGAACTACGAGGCGGGTGAGCAGTTCTTC